Sequencing of this T cell receptor (beta chain) was carried out in a study of T cells after yellow fever vaccination (dated by TCRdb to the late 2010s). Context from the whole study: Libraries from fractions with low cell numbers were prepared with the SMART-Seq v4 Ultra Low Input RNA kit. Blood was drawn at multiple timepoints before and after primary and secondary immunization, with bulk PBMC replicates and cell subsets isolated. Two healthy male donors made up the cohort, one aged 18 to 29 years and the other aged 30 to 40 years. To follow T-cell clones before and after primary and booster YFV17D yellow fever vaccination, bulk TCR alpha and beta repertoires were sequenced over time.

General conclusions and limits of the study: A small share of clonotypes was detected in both CD4 and CD8 compartments, with the overlap likely arising from convergent recombination. Compared with the primary T-cell response, the secondary T-cell response was faster but weaker, reaching its peak on day 5 rather than on day 15. Because the study included only a couple of donors, the extent to which the findings can be generalized is limited. Because abundant contaminating clonotypes from the bulk population could be contained in FACS-sorted repertoires, computational filtering was required. After the booster, most clones that had expanded after primary vaccination were detected again (around 95% of CD4 and around nine tenths of CD8), suggesting broad maintenance of memory.

In the paper's terms, the treatment or condition label means: live attenuated yellow fever vaccine strain. At each blood-draw timepoint, two biological replicates of bulk PBMCs were collected. A standard Ficoll-Paque protocol was used to isolate PBMCs from peripheral blood. TriZol was used to extract RNA from bulk PBMCs, CD4 and CD8 fractions, and dextramer-positive and dextramer-negative fractions. The junction carries 19 bases between V and J, which are trimmed by 3 bases and 4 bases respectively. According to the germline V gene, CDR1 reads MNHEY and CDR2 reads SVGEGT. Spanning cysteine to phenylalanine, the CDR3 consists of 16 amino acids. This entry keeps only the CDR3 DNA: 48 bases, framed from base 1. TCR cDNA was synthesized by 5'RACE template switching, which introduced a universal primer site and unique molecular identifiers. Priming for cDNA synthesis came from both the TCR alpha and TCR beta constant segments. Library amplification involved two PCR steps, and the second step added sample barcodes and sequencing adapters. Libraries were sequenced on Illumina HiSeq 2500 (2x100 bp) or NovaSeq (2x150 bp). In the source study's methods: MIGEC was used to demultiplex reads and collapse the reads into UMI consensus sequences, and MiXCR was used for V(D)J alignment. Using edgeR on replicate PBMC samples, clonotypes were called vaccine-responding if FDR was below 0.01 and the log2 fold change was above 5 up to day 15. Each bulk clonotype was labeled CD4 or CD8 based on which sequenced repertoire, CD4 or CD8, contained the clonotype at higher abundance. TCRdb reworked the public reads: Q25 trimming with fastp, MiXCR clone assembly, productive beta chains retained. Here each entry gathers all rows of one CDR3 protein and keeps the most common genes and DNA. TCRdb's processing, not the authors', yielded these V and J calls. The sample table records 500,000 to 700,000 distinct CDR3 sequences; less than 20% of these occur just once. The ten biggest clones cover 14% of the sample.

This clonotype was counted a single time. The target of this receptor is not known. Qualities for individual bases were not recorded, and no much larger clone is one base off. This receptor was obtained from a man aged 25 to 40 who received the YFV17D yellow fever vaccine. The sample in question was PBMCs, obtained 15 days after the yellow fever booster vaccination. The chain is encoded by TRBV6-2 or TRBV6-3 joined to TRBJ2-7; the D segment cannot be called with confidence. CDR3 sequence: CASSYGSPDVSYEQYF. DNA sequence: TGTGCCAGCAGTTATGGCAGTCCCGACGTAAGTTACGAGCAGTACTTC.